The next 24 T cell receptor beta chains were all read from a single sample in a study of blood T cell repertoires in COVID-19. TCRdb's copy holds only in-frame clones and misses some; the assay was immunoSEQ multiplex PCR. Of about 220,000 clones in the sample, approximately 77% were seen once. The sequenced material came from peripheral blood. All receptors come from a woman aged 80 or over with acute or convalescent COVID-19.

The genes are TRBV5-1 and TRBJ1-6; 7 nucleotides line up with TRBD1. V was pared by 0 bases and J by 5 bases, with 2 bases of the junction left unmatched. Germline-derived CDR1 and CDR2 are SGHRS and YFSETQ. The CDR3 loop spans 15 amino acids. This CDR3 is CASSLGQGDNSPLHF. In nucleotides, the CDR3 is TGCGCCAGCAGCTTGGGACAGGGTGATAATTCACCCCTCCACTTT.

The rearrangement links TRBV19 to TRBJ1-5; 9 nucleotides agree with TRBD1. This CDR3 contains 15 residues. V lost 2 bases, J lost 10 bases, and 9 bases stayed unmatched. Per the germline V gene, CDR1 is LNHDA and CDR2 is SQIVND (reference sequence). The CDR3 DNA follows: TGTGCCAGTAGTATATCGGGACAGGGAATTGGTCCCCAGCATTTT. It translates to CASSISGQGIGPQHF.

This chain joins TRBV7-2 and TRBJ2-3, with D possibly being TRBD2 (6 bases). V dropped 3 bases and J dropped 5 bases, with 18 bases sitting between them. The length of the CDR3 is 16 residues. Germline V gene data show CDR1 as SGHTA and CDR2 as FQGNSA. For the CDR3, the DNA is TGTGCCAGCAGCTTGTGGCGGGGCGCCGCCGGAGATACGCAGTATTTT. Translating it yields CASSLWRGAAGDTQYF.

The chain combines TRBV3-1 (or the pseudogene TRBV3-2) with TRBJ2-3; D uncertain. V gave up 2 bases and J gave up 2 bases, with 5 bases separating them. Germline loops: CDR1 LGHDT, CDR2 YNNKEL (reference sequence). The CDR3 runs 13 residues. The DNA of the CDR3 is TGTGCCAGCAGCCAAACTTACACAGATACGCAGTATTTT. Its translation: CASSQTYTDTQYF.

This chain joins TRBV28 and TRBJ2-5; unclear D gene. There are 13 residues in the CDR3. CDR1 is MDHEN and CDR2 is SYDVKM in the germline V gene. V was shortened by 2 bases and J by 4 bases, with 8 bases between the two germline ends. CDR3 amino acids: CASSLGPPETQYF. The CDR3 region has the DNA TGTGCCAGCAGTTTAGGGCCTCCAGAGACCCAGTACTTC.

This clone was picked up a small number of times. The chain combines TRBV5-6 with TRBJ1-2, with 9 bases matching TRBD1. V trimming: 4 bases; J trimming: 7 bases; junction bases outside the gene matches: 11. The CDR3 runs 15 residues. Germline V gives CDR1 SGHDT, CDR2 YYEEEE. The CDR3 here is CASSPVGQGIGGYTF. In DNA form, the CDR3 reads TGTGCCAGCAGCCCTGTGGGACAGGGAATTGGTGGCTACACCTTC.

This clone was recorded once. This rearrangement joins TRBV9 to TRBJ1-2; the D is unclear. The CDR3 sequence is 12 residues long. Per the germline V gene, CDR1 is SGDLS and CDR2 is YYNGEE. The V end lost 0 bases, the J end lost 13 bases, and 13 bases lay between the germline ends. The CDR3 region is CASSVAGRGSTF. DNA for the CDR3: TGTGCCAGCAGCGTAGCCGGCCGAGGGAGCACCTTC.

The rearrangement links TRBV15 to TRBJ2-5; 9 bases fit TRBD1. The CDR3 is 15 amino acids. Germline values: CDR1 LNHNV, CDR2 YYDKDF (reference sequence). J lost 4 bases, V lost 0 bases, and 3 bases had no gene match. This chain's CDR3 is CATSRDNRGRETQYF. The CDR3 DNA is TGTGCCACCAGCAGAGATAACAGGGGGCGAGAGACCCAGTACTTC.

This clone was counted only a few times. J is TRBJ1-4 and V is TRBV4-2; 10 bases agree with TRBD1. The CDR3 length is 15 residues. With 1 base clipped from V and 8 bases from J, the junction kept 4 bases outside the gene matches. Germline loops: CDR1 LGHNA, CDR2 YNFKEQ. The CDR3 nucleotides are TGTGCCAGCAGCCAAGGGGACAGGGGTGACGAAAAACTGTTTTTT. It is translated as CASSQGDRGDEKLFF.

V and J are TRBV11-2 and TRBJ2-3; TRBD2 matches 8 bases. The CDR3 spans 16 residues. The junction had 6 bases not matched to a gene; V was cut back by 0 bases and J by 4 bases. Germline CDR1 reads SGHAT; CDR2 reads FQNNGV. The CDR3 DNA follows: TGTGCCAGCAGCTTAGATCGGACGGGGGGGCCAGATACGCAGTATTTT. Translating gives CASSLDRTGGPDTQYF.

Notes on this clone: This CDR3 is also generated by other DNA sequences in the sample. CDR3 protein: CASSQGFNTGELFF. DNA for the CDR3: TGTGCCAGCAGCCAAGGTTTCAATACCGGGGAGCTGTTTTTT. The chain is built from TRBV3-1 (or the pseudogene TRBV3-2) and TRBJ2-2, with D unresolved. Per the germline V gene, CDR1 is LGHDT and CDR2 is YNNKEL (reference sequence). Trimming pared 1 base from V and 5 bases from J, leaving 8 bases between. This CDR3 has 14 amino acids.

The chain is built from TRBV28 and TRBJ2-3; 7 bases line up with TRBD1. There are 13 residues in the CDR3. The germline gives CDR1 MDHEN, CDR2 SYDVKM. The J segment lost 7 bases and the V segment lost 8 bases, leaving 9 bases of the junction unmatched. CDR3 nucleotide sequence: TGTGCCAGCCGGGACAGCCTCGGGCATACGCAGTATTTT. This sequence encodes CASRDSLGHTQYF.

The rearrangement uses TRBV7-9 and TRBJ2-7, with 10 bases aligning to TRBD2. The CDR3 length is 18 residues. J gave up 2 bases and V 0 bases, and 10 bases lay outside the gene matches. CDR1 SEHNR and CDR2 FQNEAQ come from the germline V gene (reference sequence). Here the CDR3 DNA reads TGTGCCAGCAGCTTAGCGACAGGTATAGCGGGGGGTACCTACGAGCAGTACTTC. This sequence encodes CASSLATGIAGGTYEQYF.

The chain is built from TRBV7-3 and TRBJ2-3, with 7 bases matching TRBD2. The germline CDR1 and CDR2 sequences are SGHTA and FQGTGA. V dropped 5 bases and J dropped 3; count of bases not matched to a gene: 5. The CDR3 sequence is 14 residues long. CDR3 sequence: CASSPSGATDTQYF. CDR3 DNA sequence: TGTGCCAGCAGCCCGAGCGGGGCGACAGATACGCAGTATTTT.

The gene calls are TRBV5-1 and TRBJ2-7, with 13 bases lining up with TRBD2. V lost 4 bases and J lost 7; bases outside the gene matches: 8. The germline V gene has CDR1 SGHRS and CDR2 YFSETQ. The CDR3 is 15 residues long. The CDR3 DNA sequence: TGCGCCAGCAGCCTCGGACTAGCGGGGGCAAAGGAGCAGTACTTC. This sequence encodes CASSLGLAGAKEQYF.

This clone appeared a few times. The chain uses TRBV11-3 and TRBJ1-2; D gene uncertain. This CDR3 region has 13 residues. Per the germline V gene, CDR1 is SGHNT and CDR2 is YENEEA. V was pared by 4 bases and J by 4 bases, with 10 bases between. CDR3: CASSSGRVYGYTF. The CDR3 DNA follows: TGTGCCAGCAGCTCTGGGAGGGTCTATGGCTACACCTTC.

The chain carries TRBV7-8 and TRBJ2-6; D gene unclear. CDR3 length: 16 amino acids. CDR1 is SGHVS and CDR2 is FQNEAQ in the germline V gene. Deletions cut 2 bases from V and 0 bases from J, with 8 bases between. CDR3 DNA: TGTGCCAGCAGCTTAAGGCGGTCCTCTGGGGCCAACGTCCTGACTTTC. Protein product: CASSLRRSSGANVLTF.

The chain links TRBV10-3 to TRBJ2-5, with D possibly being TRBD2 (7 bases). CDR3 length: 16 amino acids. V lost 2 bases, J lost 5 bases, and 18 bases lay in between. Germline values: CDR1 ENHRY, CDR2 SYGVKD. The CDR3 bases are TGTGCCATCAGTGAGAGCCGGGGGGCCAGTATGGAGACCCAGTACTTC. Translating gives CAISESRGASMETQYF.

This chain connects TRBV20-1 to TRBJ1-1, with 7 bases matching TRBD1. This CDR3 has 11 residues. Germline V lookup: CDR1 DFQATT, CDR2 SNEGSKA (reference sequence). The CDR3 loop reads CRTGEATEAFF. CDR3 DNA sequence: TGCCGAACAGGGGAGGCCACTGAAGCTTTCTTT.

The CDR3 protein is CASSIRRTSGSYEQYF. The CDR3 DNA follows: TGTGCCAGTAGTATAAGGCGGACTAGCGGGTCCTACGAGCAGTACTTC. The gene calls are TRBV19 and TRBJ2-7; 11 bases map to TRBD2. V was pared by 2 bases and J by 1 base, with 4 bases of the junction left unmatched. CDR3 size: 16 residues. Germline V gives CDR1 LNHDA, CDR2 SQIVND (reference sequence).

This clone was detected once. The rearrangement uses TRBV3-1 (or the pseudogene TRBV3-2) and TRBJ2-5; a possible D gene is TRBD1 (5 bases). The CDR3 sequence is 15 residues long. Germline CDR1 LGHDT, CDR2 YNNKEL (reference sequence). The germline V and J ends were trimmed by 0 bases and 5 bases, with 13 bases remaining between them. The CDR3 DNA follows: TGTGCCAGCAGCCAAGACAGGGTAGTTGGGGAGACCCAGTACTTC. The encoded protein is CASSQDRVVGETQYF.

The chain is built from TRBV10-3 and TRBJ2-1; 12 bases line up with TRBD2. Trimming cost V 6 bases and J 7 bases; bases outside gene matches: 10. The germline V gene encodes CDR1 ENHRY and CDR2 SYGVKD. CDR3 length: 16 amino acids. CDR3 in amino acids: CAIRLTTSGGSNEQFF. The CDR3 nucleotides are TGTGCCATCAGGCTTACTACTAGCGGGGGGTCAAATGAGCAGTTCTTC.

V and J are TRBV7-8 and TRBJ2-1; TRBD2 aligns across 10 bases. V gave up 5 bases and J gave up 0 bases; unmatched junction bases: 4. Germline loops: CDR1 SGHVS, CDR2 FQNEAQ. The CDR3 has 16 residues. Here the CDR3 DNA reads TGTGCCAGCAGCAGCGGGGGGGCCGTCTCCTACAATGAGCAGTTCTTC. This sequence encodes CASSSGGAVSYNEQFF.

The chain joins TRBV9 to TRBJ2-3; no clear D gene. Trimming stripped 3 bases from V and 2 bases from J, with 13 bases between. CDR1 and CDR2 from the germline V gene are SGDLS and YYNGEE. CDR3 length: 15 amino acids. CDR3 in amino acids: CASSASSGVTDTQYF. The CDR3 DNA sequence: TGTGCCAGCAGCGCGAGTTCCGGTGTCACAGATACGCAGTATTTT.